The 4 T cell receptor beta chains listed next were all sequenced from one sample in a study of CD8 T cells in ankylosing spondylitis. TCRdb analysed the 5' RACE reads with MiXCR anew, one entry per CDR3 protein. The sample lists 100,000 to 150,000 distinct CDR3 sequences, more than 6.5% occurring once. Sequencing was performed on blood, either unsorted or a sorted T cell fraction (not recorded which). The receptors here all came from a male donor with ankylosing spondylitis or in good health (not recorded which).

This clonotype was seen repeatedly, ten times or more. This rearrangement joins TRBV5-1 to TRBJ2-7, with a possible D match to TRBD1 (6 bases). CDR3 length: 14 amino acids. Germline CDR1 and CDR2: SGHRS and YFSETQ. V lost 4 bases to trimming and J lost 5 bases, with 16 bases between them. The CDR3 DNA follows: TGCGCCAGCAGCGAACCTACACAGGGCCACGAGCAGTACTTC. It encodes CASSEPTQGHEQYF.

This clonotype appeared many times. V gene TRBV20-1 combines with J gene TRBJ1-1; D is perhaps TRBD1 (6 bases). The CDR3 runs to 14 residues. CDR1 is DFQATT and CDR2 is SNEGSKA in the germline V gene (reference sequence). The ends were cut back, 5 bases at V and 3 bases at J, with 16 bases in the middle. The CDR3 DNA follows: TGCAGTGCTGGACTGGGGGCGCCGGACACTGAAGCTTTCTTT. It is translated as CSAGLGAPDTEAFF.

This clonotype was seen at least ten times. CDR3 protein: CASSSGTSGRSYEQYF. The CDR3 DNA sequence: TGTGCCAGCAGTTCGGGGACTAGCGGGAGGTCTTACGAGCAGTACTTC. The chain links TRBV27 to TRBJ2-7; the match to TRBD2 covers 15 bases. CDR3 size: 16 residues. Germline loops: CDR1 MNHEY, CDR2 SMNVEV (reference sequence). The V segment lost 4 bases and the J segment 4 bases; nucleotides outside the gene matches: 5.

This clonotype was seen repeatedly, ten times or more. The V and J genes are TRBV4-2 and TRBJ2-1; 8 bases map to TRBD2. Trimming removed 1 base from V and 0 bases from J; junction bases left unmatched: 5. The CDR3 runs 17 residues. Looked up from germline, CDR1 is LGHNA and CDR2 is YNFKEQ. CDR3 protein: CASSQGPSGSSYNEQFF. CDR3 sequence (DNA): TGTGCCAGCAGCCAAGGACCAAGCGGGAGCTCCTACAATGAGCAGTTCTTC.